The 26 T cell receptor beta chains given below trace back to one sample, sequenced in a study of CD8 T cells in ankylosing spondylitis. TCRdb reprocessed the 5' RACE reads with MiXCR, giving one entry per CDR3 protein. In the table there are approximately 16,000 distinct CDR3 sequences, roughly 8% of which are singletons. Sequenced input: blood. The receptors stem from a male donor with ankylosing spondylitis or in good health (not recorded which).

This clonotype was seen repeatedly, ten times or more. The chain employs TRBV12-3 or TRBV12-4 and TRBJ2-1; 8 nucleotides line up with TRBD2. This CDR3 region has 14 residues. The V and J ends lost 7 bases and 10 bases, in that order; junction bases with no gene match: 12. CDR3: CASTMGTSAGEQFF. CDR3 coding DNA: TGTGCCAGCACCATGGGGACTAGTGCTGGGGAGCAGTTCTTC.

The chain carries TRBV19 and TRBJ1-1; 12 nucleotides match TRBD1. The V gene end was trimmed by 5 bases and the J gene end by 4 bases; junction bases not matched to a gene: 8. CDR3 length: 16 residues. Germline CDR1 reads LNHDA; CDR2 reads SQIVND (reference sequence). The CDR3, as DNA: TGTGCCAGTAGTGCCTGGGACAGGGGGCCGGTCACTGAAGCTTTCTTT. This gives the protein CASSAWDRGPVTEAFF.

This clonotype was detected many times. V usage is TRBV7-2 and J usage is TRBJ2-3, with no clear D. Germline values: CDR1 SGHTA, CDR2 FQGNSA. Trimming cost V 5 bases and J 0 bases, with 12 bases left between them. The CDR3 loop spans 15 amino acids. The CDR3 nucleotides read TGTGCCAGCAGCCTTAGTGGGCGGAGCACAGATACGCAGTATTTT. Protein sequence: CASSLSGRSTDTQYF.

The chain joins TRBV29-1 to TRBJ2-5; D is unresolved. Germline CDR1 is SQVTM and CDR2 is ANQGSEA. CDR3 size: 11 residues. V was pared by 6 bases and J by 5 bases, with 10 bases between. This CDR3 reads CSVFNKETQYF. CDR3 coding DNA: TGCAGCGTGTTCAACAAGGAGACCCAGTACTTC.

The chain links TRBV5-1 to TRBJ2-2, with D possibly being TRBD1 (5 bases). V shed 7 bases and J shed 0 bases, with 13 bases lying between them. The V gene's germline CDR1 is SGHRS and CDR2 YFSETQ. This CDR3 has 15 residues. CDR3 coding DNA: TGCGCCAGCGCGATGGACATCGCGAACACCGGGGAGCTGTTTTTT. Translation: CASAMDIANTGELFF.

In its sample, this clonotype was seen a few times. The CDR3, as DNA: TGTGCCACACAGGAGGGTTCCACCGGGGAGCTGTTTTTT. It codes for CATQEGSTGELFF. The chain recombines TRBV6-1 with TRBJ2-2, with TRBD2 as a possible D gene (6 bases). The CDR3 consists of 13 residues. CDR1 and CDR2 from the germline V gene are MNHNS and SASEGT. V was clipped by 10 bases and J by 4 bases, with 13 bases between them.

This clonotype was seen many times. The rearrangement joins TRBV15 to TRBJ2-1; 7 bases are shared with TRBD2. Unmatched junction bases numbered 2, after V lost 3 bases and J lost 0 bases. The germline V gene has CDR1 LNHNV and CDR2 YYDKDF (reference sequence). The CDR3 is made up of 15 amino acids. The CDR3 DNA reads as TGTGCCACCAGCAGGCGGGAGAACTCCTACAATGAGCAGTTCTTC. Translation: CATSRRENSYNEQFF.

This clonotype was seen repeatedly, ten times or more. The gene calls are TRBV20-1 and TRBJ2-1; D is unclear. Germline V gene lookup returns CDR1 DFQATT and CDR2 SNEGSKA (reference sequence). The CDR3 length is 12 residues. The V gene lost 2 bases and the J gene lost 10 bases, with 12 bases spanning the gap. The CDR3 DNA reads TGCAGTGCTAGACCATCGCCGAGGGAGCAGTTCTTC. It specifies CSARPSPREQFF.

This clonotype was seen a few times. The J gene is TRBJ2-1, the V gene TRBV14; possibly TRBD1 for D (6 bases). In germline, CDR1 is SGHDN, CDR2 FVKESK. The CDR3 has 15 amino acids. Trimming removed 6 bases from V and 4 bases from J, with 16 bases in between. The DNA of the CDR3 is TGTGCCAGCAGTCTCCGCAGGGGATTTTACAATGAGCAGTTCTTC. This sequence encodes CASSLRRGFYNEQFF.

V usage is TRBV3-1 and J usage is TRBJ2-6; the D gene is possibly TRBD1 (5 bases). Per the germline V gene, CDR1 is LGHDT and CDR2 is YNNKEL (reference sequence). This CDR3 is built from 15 residues. V was clipped by 4 bases and J by 0 bases, with 7 bases between them. For the CDR3, the DNA is TGTGCCAGCAGCCCCGACAGCTCTGGGGCCAACGTCCTGACTTTC. Translated, it gives CASSPDSSGANVLTF.

This clonotype has at least ten counts. This chain links TRBV28 with TRBJ2-2, with D hard to call. The V gene's germline CDR1 is MDHEN and CDR2 SYDVKM. Trimming took off 2 bases at V and 5 bases at J, with 3 bases between the two ends. This CDR3 region has 12 residues. CDR3 coding DNA: TGTGCCAGCAGTTTAAATACCGGGGAGCTGTTTTTT. Translation: CASSLNTGELFF.

This clonotype was counted ten times or more. The CDR3 is CASRTGNIVSGELFF. The CDR3 DNA reads as TGTGCCAGCAGAACAGGGAATATTGTATCCGGGGAGCTGTTTTTT. The chain joins TRBV28 to TRBJ2-2; weak D call: TRBD1 (6 bases). V shed 6 bases and J shed 6 bases, with 17 bases lying between them. Germline V gives CDR1 MDHEN, CDR2 SYDVKM. The CDR3 length is 15 residues.

The chain recombines TRBV7-3 with TRBJ2-2; D might be TRBD2 (5 bases). This CDR3 is 15 amino acids long. Between the trimmed V and J ends, which lost 5 bases and 0 bases, there was a span of 10 bases. Per the germline V gene, CDR1 is SGHTA and CDR2 is FQGTGA. The CDR3 coding sequence is TGTGCCAGCAGCCAACTAGGAACGAACACCGGGGAGCTGTTTTTT. Translation: CASSQLGTNTGELFF.

This clonotype was counted at least ten times. V is TRBV20-1 and J is TRBJ1-5, with a tentative D call TRBD1 (5 bases). The CDR3 length is 15 residues. Germline-derived CDR1 and CDR2 are DFQATT and SNEGSKA (reference sequence). The V gene lost 5 bases and the J gene lost 0 bases, with 14 bases spanning the gap. In DNA form, the CDR3 reads TGCAGTGCTGGGACGGAAAATTATAGCAATCAGCCCCAGCATTTT. It specifies CSAGTENYSNQPQHF.

The chain is built from TRBV12-3 or TRBV12-4 and TRBJ2-2; TRBD2 might be the D (5 bases). V shed 2 bases and J shed 2 bases, with 6 bases lying between them. The CDR3 has 14 residues. CDR3 loop: CASSLPGNTGELFF. The CDR3 DNA follows: TGTGCCAGCAGTTTACCGGGAAACACCGGGGAGCTGTTTTTT.

This clonotype has a count of ten or more. This chain uses TRBV7-2 with TRBJ2-3; D remains ambiguous. This CDR3 comprises 14 residues. The germline V and J ends were trimmed by 2 bases and 3 bases, with 9 bases remaining between them. Germline CDR1 SGHTA, CDR2 FQGNSA. CDR3 sequence reads: CASSLRARTDTQYF. The CDR3 region has the DNA TGTGCCAGCAGCTTAAGGGCCCGGACAGATACGCAGTATTTT.

This clonotype was counted ten times or more. J is TRBJ2-5 and V is TRBV10-3; maybe TRBD2 (5 bases). Trimming took 0 bases from V and 10 from J, leaving 15 bases between them. From germline, CDR1 is ENHRY and CDR2 SYGVKD. There are 14 residues in the CDR3. In DNA form, the CDR3 reads TGTGCCATCAGTGAGTCGAGGACTGGGGAAGACCAGTACTTC. Its protein product is CAISESRTGEDQYF.

This clonotype was seen only once. A read error may be the cause here, since a much bigger clone is one base away. The genes are TRBV6-2 or TRBV6-3 and TRBJ2-2; 16 nucleotides line up with TRBD2. J was trimmed by 6 bases and V by 7 bases; bases with no gene match: 8. The CDR3 length is 17 residues. The germline V gene has CDR1 MNHEY and CDR2 SVGEGT. As DNA, the CDR3 is TGTGCCAGCACCCCGGGACTAGCGGGGGGGCTCGCCGGGGAGCTGTTTTTT. Amino acid sequence: CASTPGLAGGLAGELFF.

This clonotype showed up just a few times. The chain is built from TRBV29-1 and TRBJ2-3; D gene uncertain. V was pared by 8 bases and J by 1 base, with 16 bases between. CDR3 size: 14 residues. Germline V gene data show CDR1 as SQVTM and CDR2 as ANQGSEA. This chain's CDR3 is CSFGTPFGTDTQYF. In nucleotides, the CDR3 is TGCAGCTTTGGAACGCCGTTTGGCACAGATACGCAGTATTTT.

In this sample, this clonotype turned up a few times. The CDR3 here is CARNRDRGRTGELFF. The CDR3 region has the DNA TGTGCCAGAAACCGGGACAGGGGGCGCACCGGGGAGCTGTTTTTT. The genes are TRBV19 and TRBJ2-2, with TRBD1 matching over 12 bases. The germline gives CDR1 LNHDA, CDR2 SQIVND (reference sequence). The CDR3 loop spans 15 amino acids. V was pared by 9 bases and J by 4 bases, with 6 bases of the junction left unmatched.

The chain recombines TRBV5-1 with TRBJ2-3, with 7 nucleotides matching TRBD2. This CDR3 is 15 amino acids long. Per the germline V gene, CDR1 is SGHRS and CDR2 is YFSETQ. J lost 4 bases, V lost 0 bases, and 5 bases had no gene match. The CDR3 nucleotides read TGCGCCAGCAGCTTGGAGGTGGGGGGGGCAGATACGCAGTATTTT. Amino acid sequence: CASSLEVGGADTQYF.

This clonotype appeared many times. This chain links TRBV27 with TRBJ2-3; D may be TRBD1 (7 bases). V was clipped by 2 bases and J by 2 bases, with 11 bases between them. Germline V gene lookup returns CDR1 MNHEY and CDR2 SMNVEV (reference sequence). CDR3 length: 15 residues. The CDR3 DNA reads as TGTGCCAGCAGTTTACAGGGGGGTTACACAGATACGCAGTATTTT. Protein product: CASSLQGGYTDTQYF.

This clonotype has just a few counts. This chain links TRBV7-9 with TRBJ2-1, with 10 bases matching TRBD2. Germline CDR1 SEHNR, CDR2 FQNEAQ (reference sequence). The CDR3 totals 15 residues. V shed 1 base and J 7 bases; nucleotides not matched to a gene: 4. CDR3 sequence reads: CASSLDGTSENEQFF. The CDR3 coding sequence is TGTGCCAGCAGCTTAGACGGGACTAGCGAGAATGAGCAGTTCTTC. Complete variable domain (other parts from reference TRBV7-9 and TRBJ2-1): DTGVSQNPRHKITKRGQNVTFRCDPISEHNRLYWYRQTLGQGPEFLTYFQNEAQLEKSRLLSDRFSAERPKGSFSTLEIQRTEQGDSAMYLCASSLDGTSENEQFFGPGTRLTVL.

A few counts support this clonotype. This sequence joins TRBV20-1 and TRBJ2-5; TRBD1 might be the D (6 bases). Trimming pared 0 bases from V and 1 base from J, leaving 12 bases between. Germline V gene data show CDR1 as DFQATT and CDR2 as SNEGSKA (reference sequence). The CDR3 spans 15 residues. The CDR3 sequence is CSARDPRQVQETQYF. Written as DNA, the CDR3 is TGCAGTGCTAGAGATCCCAGACAGGTCCAAGAGACCCAGTACTTC.

The chain links TRBV6-6 to TRBJ1-5; 8 positions agree with TRBD1. The CDR3 runs to 15 residues. The V and J ends lost 8 bases and 2 bases, in that order; junction bases with no gene match: 8. Germline-derived CDR1 and CDR2 are MNHNY and SVGAGI (reference sequence). CDR3 sequence (DNA): TGTGCCAGCCTTAAACAGGGGGTCCGCAATCAGCCCCAGCATTTT. It encodes CASLKQGVRNQPQHF.

This clonotype came up a few times. The rearrangement links TRBV7-2 to TRBJ1-4; D gene uncertain. V lost 2 bases and J 4 bases, leaving 11 bases between the germline ends. This CDR3 comprises 15 residues. In germline, CDR1 is SGHTA, CDR2 FQGNSA. CDR3 in DNA: TGTGCCAGCAGCTTACGGGGTGACGATAATGAAAAACTGTTTTTT. The encoded protein is CASSLRGDDNEKLFF.